The clone carrying this T cell receptor (beta chain) was recorded a few times. The record originates from a study of graft-versus-host responses after intestinal transplantation. TCRdb's copy holds only in-frame clones and misses some; the assay was immunoSEQ multiplex PCR. The sample lists around 25,000 clones, almost 40% occurring once. The source material was alloreactive CD4+ T cells from a mixed lymphocyte reaction culture, sampled before intestinal transplant. Indicated subset: CFSE-low proliferating T cells sorted from approximately 6-day pre-transplant mixed lymphocyte reaction (GvH or HvG direction). The sequence was collected from a human patient who received an intestinal transplant.

The CDR3 coding sequence is TGTGCCAGCAGTGAACAGGGACTAGGTATCGATGAGCAGTTCTTC. Its protein product is CASSEQGLGIDEQFF. This sequence joins TRBV2 and TRBJ2-1, with 8 bases that match TRBD2. CDR3 length equals 15 residues. CDR1 is SNHLY and CDR2 is FYNNEI in the germline V gene. Unmatched junction bases numbered 8, after V lost 2 bases and J lost 8 bases.